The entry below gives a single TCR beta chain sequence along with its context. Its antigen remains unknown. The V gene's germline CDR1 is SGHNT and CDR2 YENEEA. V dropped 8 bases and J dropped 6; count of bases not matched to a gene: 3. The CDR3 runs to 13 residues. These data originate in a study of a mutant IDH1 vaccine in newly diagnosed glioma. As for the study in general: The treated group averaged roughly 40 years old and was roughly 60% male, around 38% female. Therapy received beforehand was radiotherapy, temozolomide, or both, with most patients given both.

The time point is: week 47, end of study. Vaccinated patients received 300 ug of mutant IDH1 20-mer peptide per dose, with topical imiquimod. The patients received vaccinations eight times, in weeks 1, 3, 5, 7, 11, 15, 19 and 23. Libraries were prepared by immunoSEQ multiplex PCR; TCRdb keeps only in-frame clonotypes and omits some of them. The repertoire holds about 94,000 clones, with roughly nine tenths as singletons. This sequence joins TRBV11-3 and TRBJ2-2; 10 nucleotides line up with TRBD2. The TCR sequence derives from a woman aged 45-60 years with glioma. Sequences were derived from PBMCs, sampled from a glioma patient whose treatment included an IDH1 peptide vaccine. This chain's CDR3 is CASGSGGAGELFF. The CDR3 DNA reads TGTGCCAGCGGAAGCGGGGGGGCCGGGGAGCTGTTTTTT.